This T cell receptor (beta chain) was identified during a study of shared clonotypes between healthy human individuals. V shed 7 bases and J 3 bases; nucleotides not matched to a gene: 14. CDR1 WNHNN and CDR2 SYGVQD come from the germline V gene (reference sequence). The CDR3 sequence is 18 residues long. Broader study findings: In this cohort, only blood was sampled, and tissue repertoires likely differ.

Worth noting for this clone: Antigen: not known.

The protocol was immunoSEQ multiplex PCR, while the TCRdb copy is restricted to in-frame clones and leaves out a portion. Among about 1.1 million clones listed, 70% to 80% were seen once. This chain uses TRBV10-1 with TRBJ1-5; 11 bases are a match to TRBD1. This receptor was obtained from a man younger than 30 in good health. Some clones in this sample may be carry-over from other donors' samples. The sample taken for sequencing was memory CD4+ T cells from PBMCs. Documented subset: CD45RA-negative fraction. The CDR3 nucleotides read TGCGCCAGCAATCGTCACCTACCGGGACAGGGGGACAATCAGCCCCAGCATTTT. Translating gives CASNRHLPGQGDNQPQHF.